These 10 T cell receptor beta chains were all obtained from the same sample, sequenced in a study of T cell repertoires in cytomegalovirus infection. Their antigen targets remain unknown. TCRdb passed the reads through MiXCR, listing each CDR3 protein once. The table has 50,000 to 60,000 distinct CDR3 sequences, around a fifth seen once. The specimen was CD8+ T cells from cultured PBMCs, collected from culture after CMV antigen stimulation. These receptor sequences come from a human donor in good health (CMV status not recorded). Some clones in this sample may be carry-over from other donors' samples.

The chain employs TRBV10-2 and TRBJ2-2; D remains ambiguous. The germline V gene encodes CDR1 WSHSY and CDR2 SAAADI. V lost 2 bases and J lost 4, with 5 bases in between. The length of the CDR3 is 13 residues. CDR3 sequence (DNA): TGCGCCAGCAGTGAGAGGTCCACCGGGGAGCTGTTTTTT. Encoded protein: CASSERSTGELFF.

This clonotype was recorded a few times. The chain employs TRBV7-6 and TRBJ1-1; D unresolved. V was shortened by 7 bases and J by 1 base, with 7 bases between the two germline ends. Germline CDR1 is SGHVS and CDR2 is FNYEAQ. CDR3 length equals 12 residues. CDR3 in DNA: TGTGCCAGCAAGGACGAGAACACTGAAGCTTTCTTT. Amino acids: CASKDENTEAFF.

Written as DNA, the CDR3 is TGTGCCAGCAGTATACCCACAGATACGCAGTATTTT. It encodes CASSIPTDTQYF. The V call is TRBV27, the J call TRBJ2-3; D is uncertain. Germline values: CDR1 MNHEY, CDR2 SMNVEV (reference sequence). The CDR3 runs 12 residues. Trimming took off 5 bases at V and 2 bases at J, with 5 bases between the two ends.

V gene TRBV11-2 combines with J gene TRBJ2-1; 7 nucleotides agree with TRBD1. The J segment lost 2 bases and the V segment lost 5 bases, leaving 12 bases of the junction unmatched. The CDR3 is 17 amino acids. Per the germline V gene, CDR1 is SGHAT and CDR2 is FQNNGV. The CDR3 protein is CASSLITRGSPYNEQFF. As DNA, the CDR3 is TGTGCCAGCAGCCTAATCACCAGGGGGAGCCCCTACAATGAGCAGTTCTTC.

The J gene is TRBJ2-3, the V gene TRBV7-2; 8 bases fit TRBD1. V was clipped by 8 bases and J by 0 bases; unmatched bases: 7. Germline V gene data show CDR1 as SGHTA and CDR2 as FQGNSA. This CDR3 region has 15 residues. The CDR3 bases are TGTGCCAGCGGCGGGACAGGACATAGCACAGATACGCAGTATTTT. Protein sequence: CASGGTGHSTDTQYF.

V and J are TRBV6-5 and TRBJ2-7; D gene uncertain. Germline CDR1 is MNHEY and CDR2 is SVGAGI. V lost 0 bases to trimming and J lost 3 bases, with 6 bases between them. This CDR3 region has 13 residues. The CDR3 loop reads CASSYSVGYEQYF. DNA for the CDR3: TGTGCCAGCAGTTACTCGGTGGGCTACGAGCAGTACTTC.

This clonotype occurred a few times. The chain uses TRBV11-2 and TRBJ2-4, with D perhaps TRBD1 or TRBD2 (5 bases each). The germline V and J ends were trimmed by 5 bases and 1 base, with 15 bases remaining between them. Germline V gene data show CDR1 as SGHAT and CDR2 as FQNNGV. This CDR3 is built from 16 residues. In nucleotides, the CDR3 is TGTGCCAGCAGCCTCTATGGGGGTTCGGCCAAAAACATTCAGTACTTC. Residues: CASSLYGGSAKNIQYF.

This clonotype has only a few counts. CDR3 sequence (DNA): TGTGCCAGCAGTTACTCGAGCGCTCCCCCCTACAATGAGCAGTTCTTC. Translating gives CASSYSSAPPYNEQFF. V is TRBV6-5 and J is TRBJ2-1, with D unclear. The CDR3 covers 16 residues. Germline-derived CDR1 and CDR2 are MNHEY and SVGAGI. The V and J ends lost 0 bases and 2 bases respectively, with 11 bases between them.

This clonotype was seen a handful of times. The chain joins TRBV11-2 to TRBJ1-1, with 11 bases that match TRBD1. The germline CDR1 and CDR2 sequences are SGHAT and FQNNGV. V was clipped by 5 bases and J by 4 bases; unmatched bases: 3. The CDR3 spans 14 residues. The CDR3 region is CASSVGTGGTEAFF. DNA for the CDR3: TGTGCCAGCAGCGTCGGGACAGGGGGCACTGAAGCTTTCTTT.

This clonotype turned up a few times. The CDR3 loop reads CASSFVLSGANVLTF. As DNA, the CDR3 is TGTGCCAGCAGCTTTGTCCTCTCTGGGGCCAACGTCCTGACTTTC. The chain links TRBV7-2 to TRBJ2-6, with no clear D. V lost 3 bases and J lost 0, with 6 bases in between. Germline V gives CDR1 SGHTA, CDR2 FQGNSA. CDR3 size: 15 residues.